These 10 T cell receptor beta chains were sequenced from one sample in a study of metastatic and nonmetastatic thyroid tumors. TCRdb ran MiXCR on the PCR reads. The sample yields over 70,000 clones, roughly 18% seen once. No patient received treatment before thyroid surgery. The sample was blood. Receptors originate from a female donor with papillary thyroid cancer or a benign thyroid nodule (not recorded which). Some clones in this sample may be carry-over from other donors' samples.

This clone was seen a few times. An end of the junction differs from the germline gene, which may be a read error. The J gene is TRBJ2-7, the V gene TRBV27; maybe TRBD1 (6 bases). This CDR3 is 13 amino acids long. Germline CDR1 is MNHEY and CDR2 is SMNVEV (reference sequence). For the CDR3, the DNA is TGTGCCAGCGTGGACAGTGAAACCTACGATCAGTACTTC. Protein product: CASVDSETYDQYF.

The CDR3 loop is CASSLPPTYEQYF. CDR3 nucleotide sequence: TGTGCCAGCAGCTTGCCCCCAACCTACGAGCAGTACTTC. The chain combines TRBV7-2 with TRBJ2-7; D gene uncertain. The V end was cut by 3 bases, the J end by 2 bases, with 8 bases between. The CDR3 is 13 residues long. Germline-derived CDR1 and CDR2 are SGHTA and FQGNSA.

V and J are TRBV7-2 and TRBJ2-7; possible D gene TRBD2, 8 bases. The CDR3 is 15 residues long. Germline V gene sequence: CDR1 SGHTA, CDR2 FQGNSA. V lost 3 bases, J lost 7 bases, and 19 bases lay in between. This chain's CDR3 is CASSFLAGQGGEQYF. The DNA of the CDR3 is TGTGCCAGCAGCTTTCTAGCGGGCCAGGGGGGGGAGCAGTACTTC. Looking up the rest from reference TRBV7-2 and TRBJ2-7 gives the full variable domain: GAGVSQSPSNKVTEKGKDVELRCDPISGHTALYWYRQSLGQGLEFLIYFQGNSAPDKSGLPSDRFSAERTGGSVSTLTIQRTQQEDSAVYLCASSFLAGQGGEQYFGPGTRLTVT.

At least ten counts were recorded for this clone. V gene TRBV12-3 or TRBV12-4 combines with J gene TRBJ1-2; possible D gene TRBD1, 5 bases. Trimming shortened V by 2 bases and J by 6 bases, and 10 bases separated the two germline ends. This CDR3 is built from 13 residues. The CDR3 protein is CASSLMGRHGYTF. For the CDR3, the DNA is TGTGCCAGCAGTTTAATGGGGCGGCATGGCTACACCTTC.

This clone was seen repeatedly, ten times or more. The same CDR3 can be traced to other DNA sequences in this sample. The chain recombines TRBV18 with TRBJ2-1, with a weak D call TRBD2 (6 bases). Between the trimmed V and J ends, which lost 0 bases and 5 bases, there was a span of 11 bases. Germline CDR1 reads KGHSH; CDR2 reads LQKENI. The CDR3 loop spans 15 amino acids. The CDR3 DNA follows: TGTGCCAGCTCACCACCACTAGCAGAGAACAATGAGCAGTTCTTC. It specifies CASSPPLAENNEQFF.

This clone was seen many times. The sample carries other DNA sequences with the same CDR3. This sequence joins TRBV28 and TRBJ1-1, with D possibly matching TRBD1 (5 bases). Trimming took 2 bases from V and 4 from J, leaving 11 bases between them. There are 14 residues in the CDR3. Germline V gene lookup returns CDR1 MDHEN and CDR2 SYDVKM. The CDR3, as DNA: TGTGCCAGCAGTTTAAGGGGTAGGAGCACTGAAGCTTTCTTT. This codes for CASSLRGRSTEAFF. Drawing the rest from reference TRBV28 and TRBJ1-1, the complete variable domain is DVKVTQSSRYLVKRTGEKVFLECVQDMDHENMFWYRQDPGLGLRLIYFSYDVKMKEKGDIPEGYSVSREKKERFSLILESASTNQTSMYLCASSLRGRSTEAFFGQGTRLTVV.

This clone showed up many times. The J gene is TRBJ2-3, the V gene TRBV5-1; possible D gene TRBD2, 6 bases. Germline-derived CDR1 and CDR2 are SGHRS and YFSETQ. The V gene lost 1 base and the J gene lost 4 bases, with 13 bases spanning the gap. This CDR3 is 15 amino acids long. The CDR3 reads CASSLTVTGADTQYF. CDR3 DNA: TGCGCCAGCAGCTTGACCGTAACGGGAGCAGATACGCAGTATTTT.

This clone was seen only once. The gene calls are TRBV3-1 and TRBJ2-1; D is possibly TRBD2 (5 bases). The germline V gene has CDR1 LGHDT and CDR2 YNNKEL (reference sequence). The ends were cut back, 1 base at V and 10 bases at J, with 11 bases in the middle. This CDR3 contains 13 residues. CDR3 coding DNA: TGTGCCAGCAGCCAAGCGGGGAAGGTGGAGCAGTTCTTC. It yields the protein CASSQAGKVEQFF.

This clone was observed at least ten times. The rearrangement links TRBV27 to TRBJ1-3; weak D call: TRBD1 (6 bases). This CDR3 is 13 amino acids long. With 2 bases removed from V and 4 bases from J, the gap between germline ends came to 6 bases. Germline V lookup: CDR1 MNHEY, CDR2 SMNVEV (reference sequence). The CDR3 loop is CASSLQGGNTIYF. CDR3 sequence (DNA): TGTGCCAGCAGTTTACAGGGGGGAAACACCATATATTTT.

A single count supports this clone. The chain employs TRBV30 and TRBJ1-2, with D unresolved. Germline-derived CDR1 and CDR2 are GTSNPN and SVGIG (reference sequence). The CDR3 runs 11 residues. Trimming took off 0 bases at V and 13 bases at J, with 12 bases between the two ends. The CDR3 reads CAWSVRWSRTF. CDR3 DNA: TGTGCCTGGAGTGTACGATGGTCGCGCACCTTC.